The text below deals with one T cell receptor (beta chain). What it recognizes is unknown. Sequencing was performed with immunoSEQ multiplex PCR; in TCRdb, only in-frame clones are kept and a portion is missing. The sample holds roughly 100,000 clones, roughly 88% seen once. This entry comes from a study of T cell responses to AZD1222 COVID-19 vaccine. Study results and limitations: Donors in the cohort were predominantly white British and more often female, and clonal diversity was possibly underestimated. Dominant at 160-218 and 743-854, vaccine-associated CD4 TCRs also spanned spike. Among those given AZD1222, only five or six were seropositive at baseline.

The germline gives CDR1 ENHRY, CDR2 SYGVKD. V shed 3 bases and J 3 bases; nucleotides not matched to a gene: 5. CDR3 size: 14 residues. This chain uses TRBV10-3 with TRBJ2-7, with 7 positions matching TRBD2. Sequencing was performed on peripheral blood, taken on day 0 of AZD1222 vaccination. The sequence came from an adult in good health. CDR3 sequence: CAISDGRGDYEQYF. CDR3 bases: TGTGCCATCAGTGACGGCCGGGGGGACTACGAGCAGTACTTC.